The next 17 T cell receptor beta chains were all read from a single sample in a study of post-analysis software for immune sequencing data. Their recognized antigens are unknown. Unique molecular identifiers were carried by the TCR beta cDNA libraries. TCRdb reprocessed the PCR reads via MiXCR and lists one record per CDR3 protein. Of approximately 250,000 distinct CDR3 sequences listed, 30% to 45% are singletons. General study results and limits: When patients were compared with controls, about 5 TRBV segments were more frequent, TRBV5-6, TRBV5-1 and TRBV20-1 among them.

The sample was blood. The receptors were sampled from a girl aged 5-17 years with multiple sclerosis.

The chain has TRBV20-1 and TRBJ2-3, with TRBD2 identical over 8 bases. V shed 5 bases, J shed 7 bases, and the junction held 11 bases outside the gene matches. The CDR3 totals 14 residues. Germline values: CDR1 DFQATT, CDR2 SNEGSKA (reference sequence). CDR3 sequence reads: CSAVSGRVVNTQYF. The CDR3 DNA reads as TGCAGTGCTGTAAGCGGGAGAGTAGTGAATACGCAGTATTTT.

This clonotype showed up many times. V usage is TRBV27 and J usage is TRBJ2-3; no clear D gene. The ends were cut back, 6 bases at V and 4 bases at J, with 23 bases in the middle. Germline-derived CDR1 and CDR2 are MNHEY and SMNVEV (reference sequence). The CDR3 runs 17 residues. In DNA form, the CDR3 reads TGTGCCAGCAGCACTCTAGAGGCAGCACTATACGCAGATACGCAGTATTTT. It specifies CASSTLEAALYADTQYF.

This clonotype has ten or more counts. CDR3 protein: CASSYGQTGHQPQHF. The DNA for the CDR3 is TGTGCCAGCAGTTACGGCCAAACGGGCCATCAGCCCCAGCATTTT. The chain uses TRBV6-2 or TRBV6-3 and TRBJ1-5; D call uncertain. The ends were cut back, 2 bases at V and 5 bases at J, with 13 bases in the middle. From germline, CDR1 is MNHEY and CDR2 SVGEGT. There are 15 residues in the CDR3.

Of note for this clonotype: This could be a read error, since a much larger clone is one nucleotide away. The CDR3 loop reads CASSFQQGRMQYF. The CDR3 coding sequence is TGTGCCAGCAGTTTCCAACAGGGGAGGATGCAGTACTTC. The rearrangement uses TRBV12-3 or TRBV12-4 and TRBJ2-5; tentative D call: TRBD1 (7 bases). This CDR3 has 13 residues. The V end was cut by 3 bases, the J end by 11 bases, with 16 bases between.

On this clonotype: In this CDR3 the conserved last residue, phenylalanine or tryptophan, is missing, so a read error is likely. The V call is TRBV4-1, the J call TRBJ2-5; D gene uncertain. Germline V lookup: CDR1 MGHRA, CDR2 YSYEKL. The CDR3 extends over 12 amino acids. Trimming left V 0 bases short and J 5 bases short, with 4 bases between. The CDR3 here is CASSQDRETQYV. The DNA for the CDR3 is TGCGCCAGCAGCCAAGATAGGGAGACCCAGTACGTC.

The chain employs TRBV7-9 and TRBJ1-1; 7 bases line up with TRBD1. The germline V gene encodes CDR1 SEHNR and CDR2 FQNEAQ (reference sequence). V lost 2 bases, J lost 4 bases, and 4 bases stayed unmatched. This CDR3 is 14 amino acids long. This CDR3 is CASSLLAGGTEAFF. CDR3 DNA sequence: TGTGCCAGCAGCTTACTTGCAGGGGGCACTGAAGCTTTCTTT.

Only one count was recorded for this clonotype. The chain uses TRBV20-1 and TRBJ1-5; D gene uncertain. Trimming stripped 3 bases from V and 4 bases from J, with 13 bases between. This CDR3 contains 14 residues. The germline V gene has CDR1 DFQATT and CDR2 SNEGSKA (reference sequence). Here the CDR3 DNA reads TGCAGTGCTAGTGGCAGAGGTGATAATCAGCCCCAGCATTTT. Translating it yields CSASGRGDNQPQHF.

This clonotype has at least ten counts. The chain has TRBV20-1 and TRBJ2-1; the D is unclear. CDR3 length equals 11 residues. CDR1 is DFQATT, CDR2 SNEGSKA, per germline (reference sequence). V was trimmed by 2 bases and J by 5 bases, leaving 4 bases between them. The CDR3 bases are TGCAGTGCTAGACCTCACAATGAGCAGTTCTTC. Amino acids: CSARPHNEQFF.

About this clonotype itself: A read error is possible here, since a much larger clone lies one base away. The chain carries TRBV7-2 and TRBJ1-1; maybe TRBD1 (5 bases). This CDR3 has 14 amino acids. Germline CDR1 is SGHTA and CDR2 is FQGNSA. The V and J ends lost 5 bases and 0 bases respectively, with 10 bases between them. CDR3 protein: CASSIQAMNTEAFF. CDR3 sequence (DNA): TGTGCCAGCAGCATACAGGCGATGAACACTGAAGCTTTCTTT.

This clonotype has ten or more counts. This rearrangement joins TRBV2 to TRBJ2-5; D is tentatively TRBD1 or TRBD2 (5 bases each). CDR3 length: 11 amino acids. Germline V CDR1 and CDR2: SNHLY, FYNNEI. V dropped 7 bases and J dropped 5 bases, with 8 bases sitting between them. The CDR3 sequence: CASNEGETQYF. DNA of the CDR3: TGTGCCAGCAATGAGGGGGAGACCCAGTACTTC.

This clonotype was detected many times. The chain carries TRBV29-1 and TRBJ1-2; D may be TRBD1 (5 bases). Germline values: CDR1 SQVTM, CDR2 ANQGSEA. V lost 4 bases and J 4 bases, leaving 10 bases between the germline ends. CDR3 length equals 12 residues. The CDR3 region is CSVVGGTYGYTF. For the CDR3, the DNA is TGCAGCGTTGTCGGGGGTACCTATGGCTACACCTTC.

J is TRBJ2-1 and V is TRBV7-3, with 8 nucleotides matching TRBD2. V lost 2 bases to trimming and J lost 4 bases; unmatched junction nucleotides: 13. The germline V gene has CDR1 SGHTA and CDR2 FQGTGA. CDR3 size: 18 residues. The CDR3 sequence: CASSLGPRAGVTYNEQFF. The CDR3 nucleotides read TGTGCCAGCAGCTTAGGCCCCCGAGCGGGAGTAACTTACAATGAGCAGTTCTTC. Supplemented by reference TRBV7-3 and TRBJ2-1, the full variable domain reads GAGVSQTPSNKVTEKGKYVELRCDPISGHTALYWYRQSLGQGPEFLIYFQGTGAADDSGLPNDRFFAVRPEGSVSTLKIQRTERGDSAVYLCASSLGPRAGVTYNEQFFGPGTRLTVL.

This clonotype was counted a single time. The V gene is TRBV30, the J gene TRBJ1-2; TRBD1 aligns across 10 bases. In germline, CDR1 is GTSNPN, CDR2 SVGIG (reference sequence). V lost 0 bases, J lost 6 bases, and 1 base stayed unmatched. The CDR3 has 13 amino acids. CDR3 sequence (DNA): TGTGCCTGGAGTGTCGGACAGGGGGATGGCTACACCTTC. Its protein product is CAWSVGQGDGYTF.

At least ten counts were recorded for this clonotype. The chain links TRBV5-8 to TRBJ1-6; D is uncertain. The CDR3 is 16 amino acids. Germline assignment: CDR1 SGHTS and CDR2 YDEGEE. V gave up 4 bases and J gave up 0 bases, with 11 bases separating them. CDR3 coding DNA: TGTGCCAGCAGCCGTCCACTGAGCTCCTATAATTCACCCCTCCACTTT. Residues: CASSRPLSSYNSPLHF.

The rearrangement links TRBV3-1 to TRBJ2-3; weak D call: TRBD1 (6 bases). In germline, CDR1 is LGHDT, CDR2 YNNKEL (reference sequence). This CDR3 has 15 residues. Trimming left V 4 bases short and J 4 bases short, with 15 bases between. CDR3 sequence: CASSLDGGTADTQYF. CDR3 coding DNA: TGTGCCAGCAGCCTTGATGGGGGCACAGCAGATACGCAGTATTTT.

The genes are TRBV2 and TRBJ2-1; 7 bases line up with TRBD2. CDR1 SNHLY and CDR2 FYNNEI come from the germline V gene. This CDR3 has 14 amino acids. V shed 7 bases, J shed 8 bases, and the junction held 11 bases outside the gene matches. Written as DNA, the CDR3 is TGTGCCAGCACCGCCCGGGGAGGGGCGGATGAGCAGTTCTTC. Translating it yields CASTARGGADEQFF.

The sample holds many counts of this clonotype. This sequence joins TRBV4-1 and TRBJ1-2; D gene unclear. V was clipped by 1 base and J by 5 bases, with 2 bases between them. The germline V gene encodes CDR1 MGHRA and CDR2 YSYEKL. The CDR3 runs to 11 residues. The CDR3 loop reads CASSQGYGYTF. The CDR3 DNA reads TGCGCCAGCAGCCAAGGGTATGGCTACACCTTC.